This T cell receptor (beta chain) originates from a study of blood T cell repertoires in COVID-19. Study as a whole: The United States, Italy and Spain supplied acute and convalescent COVID-19 samples.

This CDR3 region has 15 residues. Germline values: CDR1 SGHRS, CDR2 YFSETQ. V lost 5 bases to trimming and J lost 3 bases; unmatched junction nucleotides: 10. Method: immunoSEQ multiplex PCR; TCRdb's copy keeps in-frame clones and lacks some. Of around 200,000 clones in the sample, roughly 89% are singletons; the top ten hold under 13%. This clonotype originated in a man aged 18 to 35 with acute COVID-19. The source material was PBMCs or T cells enriched from blood (not recorded which). The V and J genes are TRBV5-1 and TRBJ1-1; the match to TRBD1 covers 7 bases. The CDR3 is CASSHSGGSDTEAFF. The CDR3 coding sequence is TGCGCCAGCAGTCACTCAGGGGGAAGTGACACTGAAGCTTTCTTT.